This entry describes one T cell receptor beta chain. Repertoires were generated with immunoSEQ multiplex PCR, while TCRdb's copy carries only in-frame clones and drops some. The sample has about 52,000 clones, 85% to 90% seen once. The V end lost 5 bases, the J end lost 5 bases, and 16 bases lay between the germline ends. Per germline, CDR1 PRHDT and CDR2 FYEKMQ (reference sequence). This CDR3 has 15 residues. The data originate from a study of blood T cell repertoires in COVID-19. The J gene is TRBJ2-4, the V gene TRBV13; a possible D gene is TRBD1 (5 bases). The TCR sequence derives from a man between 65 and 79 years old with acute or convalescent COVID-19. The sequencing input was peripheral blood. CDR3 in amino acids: CASSPLTDKQNIQYF. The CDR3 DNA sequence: TGTGCCAGCAGCCCCTTGACAGATAAACAAAACATTCAGTACTTC.